Listed here are 27 T cell receptor beta chains from one sample, sequenced in a study of blood T cells in healthy people across ages. For the second PCR, which ran for about 6 to 11 cycles, a sample-barcoded 5' primer and a J-beta primer mix were used. In TCRdb, the 5' RACE reads were re-called with MiXCR into one record per CDR3 protein. This repertoire shows some 730,000 distinct CDR3 sequences, around a fifth found once; its top ten account for approximately 20%. Sequenced: blood. Every receptor here comes from a man between 65 and 80 years old in good health.

V and J are TRBV20-1 and TRBJ2-6; D may correspond to TRBD1 or TRBD2 (7 bases each). The length of the CDR3 is 16 residues. V was pared by 3 bases and J by 2 bases, with 14 bases between. From germline, CDR1 is DFQATT and CDR2 SNEGSKA (reference sequence). CDR3 DNA sequence: TGCAGTGCTAGTGAAGCGGGACAGACTGGGGCCAACGTCCTGACTTTC. It translates to CSASEAGQTGANVLTF.

The V and J genes are TRBV7-3 and TRBJ2-2; D is possibly TRBD2 (6 bases). Germline CDR1 reads SGHTA; CDR2 reads FQGTGA. V was trimmed by 4 bases and J by 7 bases, leaving 16 bases between them. The CDR3 has 15 amino acids. This chain's CDR3 is CASSSLGGGLGELFF. CDR3 nucleotides: TGTGCCAGCAGCTCGCTTGGGGGAGGCCTCGGGGAGCTGTTTTTT.

This clonotype was counted between two and nine times. V gene TRBV5-5 combines with J gene TRBJ2-5; TRBD2 agrees at 12 bases. The J call may be wrong; the DNA end is better matched by TRBJ2-1. From germline, CDR1 is SGHKS and CDR2 YYEKEE (reference sequence). The CDR3 runs 16 residues. As DNA, the CDR3 is TGTGCCAGCAGCTTGGCCGGGCTAGCGGGGGGGGATGAGCAGTTCTTC. Translation: CASSLAGLAGGDEQFF.

The sample holds many counts of this clonotype. The rearrangement links TRBV12-3 or TRBV12-4 to TRBJ1-5; tentative D call: TRBD1 (5 bases). Trimming left V 5 bases short and J 0 bases short, with 17 bases between. CDR3 size: 17 residues. Here the CDR3 reads CASSGSLQANSNQPQHF. Written as DNA, the CDR3 is TGTGCCAGCAGTGGAAGTTTACAGGCGAATAGCAATCAGCCCCAGCATTTT.

CDR3 in amino acids: CASSQGAVSSYNEQFF. The DNA of the CDR3 is TGTGCCAGCAGCCAAGGGGCGGTAAGCTCCTACAATGAGCAGTTCTTC. The chain recombines TRBV14 with TRBJ2-1; D is uncertain. The germline gives CDR1 SGHDN, CDR2 FVKESK. Between the trimmed V and J ends, which lost 1 base and 0 bases, there was a span of 10 bases. This CDR3 has 16 amino acids.

The chain links TRBV12-3 or TRBV12-4 to TRBJ2-1; no reliable D call. Trimming cost V 5 bases and J 8 bases, with 7 bases left between them. The CDR3 is made up of 11 amino acids. The CDR3 loop is CASSPEYEQFF. CDR3 nucleotides: TGTGCCAGCAGTCCAGAGTATGAGCAGTTCTTC.

The chain carries TRBV5-6 and TRBJ2-1, with 8 bases lining up with TRBD1. The end of the DNA aligns better with TRBJ2-5, so the J call may be wrong. CDR3 length equals 15 residues. Germline values: CDR1 SGHDT, CDR2 YYEEEE. The CDR3 spells CASSYPGGTLETQYF. CDR3 bases: TGTGCCAGCAGCTATCCAGGGGGCACTCTGGAGACCCAGTACTTC.

This clonotype was detected a few times. J is TRBJ2-5 and V is TRBV5-1; the match to TRBD2 covers 7 bases. The CDR3 is made up of 14 amino acids. V lost 0 bases to trimming and J lost 5 bases; unmatched junction nucleotides: 4. Germline loops: CDR1 SGHRS, CDR2 YFSETQ. CDR3 DNA sequence: TGCGCCAGCAGCTTGGCGGGGGGTTTCGAGACCCAGTACTTC. As protein: CASSLAGGFETQYF.

This clonotype was seen many times. This chain connects TRBV2 to TRBJ2-1, with 7 bases fitting TRBD1. Germline values: CDR1 SNHLY, CDR2 FYNNEI. Trimming at V came to 8 bases and at J to 3 bases, leaving 4 bases not matched to a gene. The CDR3 is made up of 13 amino acids. The CDR3 protein is CASSRDSYNEQFF. The CDR3 DNA reads as TGTGCCAGCTCTCGGGACAGCTACAATGAGCAGTTCTTC.

This CDR3 is CASRKDRGFGGYTF. For the CDR3, the DNA is TGTGCCAGCAGGAAGGACAGGGGATTCGGTGGCTACACCTTC. V usage is TRBV6-5 and J usage is TRBJ1-2; 9 bases match TRBD1. The CDR3 runs to 14 residues. The V gene's germline CDR1 is MNHEY and CDR2 SVGAGI. The V segment lost 6 bases and the J segment 7 bases; nucleotides outside the gene matches: 9.

V is TRBV5-1 and J is TRBJ2-5; 10 bases match TRBD1. The end of the DNA aligns better with TRBJ2-7, so the J call may be wrong. Germline V lookup: CDR1 SGHRS, CDR2 YFSETQ. This CDR3 is 14 amino acids long. The DNA for the CDR3 is TGCGCCAGCAGCGGGACAGGGGACTACTACGAGCAGTACTTC. It encodes CASSGTGDYYEQYF.

This clonotype was detected only a few times. The V gene is TRBV14, the J gene TRBJ2-1, with D unclear. The CDR3 runs 12 residues. Germline V gives CDR1 SGHDN, CDR2 FVKESK. V gave up 4 bases and J gave up 15 bases, with 16 bases separating them. CDR3 region: CASSRVASVWFF. As DNA, the CDR3 is TGTGCCAGCAGCCGTGTTGCGTCCGTTTGGTTCTTC.

The sample holds a few counts of this clonotype. The rearrangement joins TRBV28 to TRBJ1-2; tentatively, D is TRBD1 (5 bases). The germline V and J ends were trimmed by 3 bases and 8 bases, with 16 bases remaining between them. The CDR3 totals 14 residues. From germline, CDR1 is MDHEN and CDR2 SYDVKM. Here the CDR3 reads CASSLDTVLWGYTF. The CDR3 bases are TGTGCCAGCAGTTTGGACACCGTCCTCTGGGGCTACACCTTC.

The chain carries TRBV11-2 and TRBJ1-2; perhaps TRBD1 as D (5 bases). V was shortened by 5 bases and J by 4 bases, with 17 bases between the two germline ends. Germline V CDR1 and CDR2: SGHAT, FQNNGV. This CDR3 spans 15 amino acids. The DNA for the CDR3 is TGTGCCAGCAGCCCCGCCGCGGGGGTCAGCTATGGCTACACCTTC. Amino acid sequence: CASSPAAGVSYGYTF.

This clonotype occurred many times. The gene calls are TRBV18 and TRBJ2-1, with 8 bases aligning to TRBD2. This CDR3 comprises 15 residues. V lost 3 bases, J lost 5 bases, and 6 bases stayed unmatched. CDR1 and CDR2 (germline): KGHSH, LQKENI. CDR3 sequence: CASSPLTSVNNEQFF. The CDR3 bases are TGTGCCAGCTCACCCTTGACTAGCGTGAACAATGAGCAGTTCTTC.

The rearrangement links TRBV6-5 to TRBJ2-3, with D possibly matching TRBD2 (7 bases). The V end was cut by 2 bases, the J end by 3 bases, with 15 bases between. The length of the CDR3 is 16 residues. Per germline, CDR1 MNHEY and CDR2 SVGAGI. For the CDR3, the DNA is TGTGCCAGCAGTTACGGGGTGGGGGGGCCTACAGATACGCAGTATTTT. Its translation is CASSYGVGGPTDTQYF.

Comments on this clonotype: Mismatch with germline at one junction end may stem from a read error. The genes are TRBV2 and TRBJ1-1, with D unclear. Germline V gene lookup returns CDR1 SNHLY and CDR2 FYNNEI. The CDR3 is 14 residues long. Written as DNA, the CDR3 is TGTGCCGGCAGTGAAGCGGGCAGAGACACTGAAGCTTTCTTT. This encodes CAGSEAGRDTEAFF. The complete variable domain, with remaining parts taken from reference TRBV2 and TRBJ1-1, reads EPEVTQTPSHQVTQMGQEVILRCVPISNHLYFYWYRQILGQKVEFLVSFYNNEISEKSEIFDDQFSVERPDGSNFTLKIRSTKLEDSAMYFCAGSEAGRDTEAFFGQGTRLTVV.

This clonotype has a count of ten or more. J is TRBJ2-7 and V is TRBV29-1, with D perhaps given as TRBD1 or TRBD2 (5 bases each). Trimming pared 1 base from V and 3 bases from J, leaving 7 bases between. The CDR3 loop spans 12 amino acids. Looked up from germline, CDR1 is SQVTM and CDR2 is ANQGSEA. CDR3 bases: TGCAGCGTTGAAGTGGGGGTCTACGAGCAGTACTTC. Its translation is CSVEVGVYEQYF.

This chain connects TRBV7-9 to TRBJ2-1; D possibly uses TRBD1 or TRBD2 (5 bases each). The better agreement between TRBJ2-7 and the DNA end casts doubt on the J call. The CDR3 loop spans 16 amino acids. Germline-derived CDR1 and CDR2 are SEHNR and FQNEAQ (reference sequence). The CDR3 sequence: CASSSMGPVPSYEQYV. The CDR3 bases are TGTGCCAGCAGCTCCATGGGACCCGTACCATCCTACGAGCAGTACGTC.

This clonotype has a handful of counts. This chain joins TRBV28 and TRBJ2-7; 8 bases line up with TRBD1. The V segment lost 3 bases and the J segment 2 bases; nucleotides outside the gene matches: 12. Germline V gene data show CDR1 as MDHEN and CDR2 as SYDVKM. The CDR3 runs to 17 residues. CDR3 protein: CASSFSPPDRATYEQYF. The CDR3 DNA is TGTGCCAGCAGTTTTTCTCCCCCGGACAGGGCTACCTACGAGCAGTACTTC.

This clonotype has only a few counts. V gene TRBV5-1 combines with J gene TRBJ1-1, with a possible D match to TRBD1 (6 bases). The CDR3 has 14 amino acids. Trimming stripped 0 bases from V and 4 bases from J, with 10 bases between. Germline loops: CDR1 SGHRS, CDR2 YFSETQ. The CDR3 loop is CASSLGTGATEAFF. In DNA form, the CDR3 reads TGCGCCAGCAGCTTGGGGACGGGGGCCACTGAAGCTTTCTTT.

This chain joins TRBV28 and TRBJ1-1, with D possibly matching TRBD1 (5 bases). The germline V gene has CDR1 MDHEN and CDR2 SYDVKM. V lost 5 bases and J 7 bases, leaving 14 bases between the germline ends. There are 13 residues in the CDR3. CDR3 coding DNA: TGTGCCAGCAGTCTAGTAACGGGGGTTGAAGCTTTCTTT. Protein product: CASSLVTGVEAFF.

The chain couples TRBV3-1 to TRBJ2-6; 9 bases fit TRBD1. Germline trimming cut 0 bases from V and 0 bases from J; bases unmatched to any gene: 12. Germline V CDR1 and CDR2: LGHDT, YNNKEL (reference sequence). CDR3 size: 21 residues. CDR3 sequence: CASSQDLSQGALPSGANVLTF. Here the CDR3 DNA reads TGTGCCAGCAGCCAAGATCTTTCACAGGGGGCGCTCCCCTCTGGGGCCAACGTCCTGACTTTC.

Only a few counts were recorded for this clonotype. The chain carries TRBV5-5 and TRBJ1-3; D is unclear. Germline V gives CDR1 SGHKS, CDR2 YYEKEE (reference sequence). This CDR3 spans 17 amino acids. V shed 3 bases and J shed 0 bases, with 16 bases lying between them. The CDR3 here is CASSYVPWVGSGNTIYF. The CDR3 DNA reads TGTGCCAGCAGCTATGTCCCTTGGGTGGGCTCTGGAAACACCATATATTTT. Full variable domain (rest looked up from reference TRBV5-5 and TRBJ1-3): DAGVTQSPTHLIKTRGQQVTLRCSPISGHKSVSWYQQVLGQGPQFIFQYYEKEERGRGNFPDRFSARQFPNYSSELNVNALLLGDSALYLCASSYVPWVGSGNTIYFGEGSWLTVV.

This clonotype was seen a handful of times. This chain links TRBV29-1 with TRBJ2-1; D is possibly TRBD1 (5 bases). The germline V and J ends were trimmed by 4 bases and 0 bases, with 19 bases remaining between them. The CDR3 runs to 17 residues. CDR1 and CDR2 from the germline V gene are SQVTM and ANQGSEA. The CDR3 region has the DNA TGCAGCGTTGGGGGAACAGGCCGAAAGAGCTCCTACAATGAGCAGTTCTTC. This encodes CSVGGTGRKSSYNEQFF.

On this clonotype itself: The junction departs from germline at one end; a sequencing error may be responsible. The chain joins TRBV6-6 to TRBJ2-3; 14 positions match TRBD2. Germline assignment: CDR1 MNHNY and CDR2 SVGAGI (reference sequence). There are 16 residues in the CDR3. As DNA, the CDR3 is TGTGCCAGCACCAGACTAGCGGGGGGGAGCACAGCTACGCAGTATTTT. This translates into CASTRLAGGSTATQYF.

The chain employs TRBV29-1 and TRBJ1-1; weak D call: TRBD1 (5 bases). The CDR3 runs 11 residues. CDR1 and CDR2 (germline): SQVTM, ANQGSEA. The V end was cut by 8 bases, the J end by 5 bases, with 12 bases between. CDR3 DNA: TGCAGCTCCCACGGGGGGACTGAAGCTTTCTTT. This encodes CSSHGGTEAFF.